A single sample is the source of the 16 T cell receptor beta chains below, sequenced in a study of CD8 T cells in ankylosing spondylitis. Study results and limitations: In ankylosing spondylitis blood, a motif of fewer than 10 highly homologous TCR beta variants appeared characteristic.

Each CDR3 protein is one row after TCRdb ran MiXCR on the 5' RACE reads. The table has about 500,000 distinct CDR3 sequences, roughly an eighth seen once. The antigens these receptors bind are not known. The sequenced sample consisted of blood, either unsorted or a sorted T cell fraction (not recorded which). These receptors all come from a male donor with ankylosing spondylitis.

The rearrangement uses TRBV20-1 and TRBJ2-4, with 14 bases fitting TRBD2. In germline, CDR1 is DFQATT, CDR2 SNEGSKA (reference sequence). The CDR3 is 14 amino acids. The CDR3 DNA reads TGCGGCGGGACTAGCGGGAGAACCAAAAACATTCAGTACTTC. Translation gives CGGTSGRTKNIQYF.

This clonotype was counted ten times or more. The rearrangement joins TRBV6-1 to TRBJ2-2; 11 positions agree with TRBD2. The CDR3 contains 17 residues. The germline CDR1 and CDR2 sequences are MNHNS and SASEGT. Trimming at V came to 6 bases and at J to 0 bases, leaving 6 bases not matched to a gene. The CDR3 nucleotides are TGTGCCAGCAGACGACTAGCGGGACCCCCGAACACCGGGGAGCTGTTTTTT. This codes for CASRRLAGPPNTGELFF.

The chain recombines TRBV20-1 with TRBJ1-6; D unresolved. Looked up from germline, CDR1 is DFQATT and CDR2 is SNEGSKA (reference sequence). The CDR3 is 15 residues long. V dropped 2 bases and J dropped 6 bases, with 14 bases sitting between them. The CDR3: CSARTNRAFNSPLHF. The CDR3 DNA is TGCAGTGCTAGAACAAACCGGGCCTTTAATTCACCCCTCCACTTT.

This clonotype has more than one count but fewer than ten. CDR3 coding DNA: TGTGCCAGTTATAAGGGGGAGGTCGGGGAGCTGTTTTTT. Residues: CASYKGEVGELFF. V gene TRBV19 combines with J gene TRBJ2-2; either TRBD1 or TRBD2 may supply D (6 bases each). Between the trimmed V and J ends, which lost 8 bases and 7 bases, there was a span of 14 bases. In germline, CDR1 is LNHDA, CDR2 SQIVND (reference sequence). The CDR3 totals 13 residues.

Details on this clonotype: A single base separates this from a much larger clone, so it may be a read error. V gene TRBV20-1 combines with J gene TRBJ2-1, with a possible D match to TRBD2 (5 bases). Germline V CDR1 and CDR2: DFQATT, SNEGSKA (reference sequence). The CDR3 covers 11 residues. CDR3 residues: CSTSPYNEQFF. CDR3 bases: TGCAGTACTAGTCCTTACAATGAGCAGTTCTTC.

V and J are TRBV12-3 or TRBV12-4 and TRBJ2-1, with D perhaps matching TRBD2 (5 bases). CDR3 length: 14 residues. V was shortened by 7 bases and J by 6 bases, with 16 bases between the two germline ends. The CDR3 DNA reads TGTGCCAGCACTCCTCTGGAGGTAGGCAATGAGCAGTTCTTC. It is translated as CASTPLEVGNEQFF.

The gene calls are TRBV3-1 and TRBJ2-3; perhaps TRBD2 as D (6 bases). Germline V gene data show CDR1 as LGHDT and CDR2 as YNNKEL (reference sequence). Trimming left V 0 bases short and J 8 bases short, with 21 bases between. CDR3 length: 17 residues. The CDR3 sequence: CASSQESGGIPGGTQYF. CDR3 DNA sequence: TGTGCCAGCAGCCAAGAGAGCGGCGGGATACCTGGAGGTACGCAGTATTTT.

This clonotype was picked up many times. The chain recombines TRBV5-1 with TRBJ2-1, with unresolved D. The CDR3 length is 16 residues. Per germline, CDR1 SGHRS and CDR2 YFSETQ. Trimming stripped 4 bases from V and 0 bases from J, with 14 bases between. The CDR3 bases are TGCGCCAGCAGCCGGCGGACGGCGAGCTCCTACAATGAGCAGTTCTTC. It translates to CASSRRTASSYNEQFF.

This clonotype appeared a few times. The DNA of the CDR3 is TGTGCCACCAGCAGAGCGTCAGAGCGGAGCAGCACAGATACGCAGTATTTT. Translating gives CATSRASERSSTDTQYF. The genes are TRBV15 and TRBJ2-3, with D possibly being TRBD2 (5 bases). Germline V lookup: CDR1 LNHNV, CDR2 YYDKDF (reference sequence). This CDR3 spans 17 amino acids. V shed 1 base and J shed 0 bases, with 14 bases lying between them.

This clonotype was detected a few times. This chain connects TRBV11-2 to TRBJ2-3; a possible D gene is TRBD2 (6 bases). This CDR3 contains 15 residues. Between the trimmed V and J ends, which lost 7 bases and 0 bases, there was a span of 14 bases. Looked up from germline, CDR1 is SGHAT and CDR2 is FQNNGV. The CDR3 nucleotides read TGTGCCAGCACCGCGGGCGGGACTAGCACAGATACGCAGTATTTT. Translation gives CASTAGGTSTDTQYF.

The chain is built from TRBV7-2 and TRBJ1-3, with unresolved D. V was trimmed by 4 bases and J by 4 bases, leaving 11 bases between them. This CDR3 region has 14 residues. The germline CDR1 and CDR2 sequences are SGHTA and FQGNSA. CDR3 sequence (DNA): TGTGCCAGCAGCTGGGAAAATTCGGGAAACACCATATATTTT. It specifies CASSWENSGNTIYF. Based on the CDR3 plus reference TRBV7-2 and TRBJ1-3, the full variable domain is GAGVSQSPSNKVTEKGKDVELRCDPISGHTALYWYRQSLGQGLEFLIYFQGNSAPDKSGLPSDRFSAERTGGSVSTLTIQRTQQEDSAVYLCASSWENSGNTIYFGEGSWLTVV.

This clonotype was detected a few times. DNA of the CDR3: TGTGCCAGCAGCCCCCCGGACAGGGTAGAGACCCAGTACTTC. Translated: CASSPPDRVETQYF. The chain recombines TRBV5-5 with TRBJ2-5, with TRBD1 matching over 8 bases. The CDR3 loop spans 14 amino acids. Germline CDR1 is SGHKS and CDR2 is YYEKEE (reference sequence). V gave up 4 bases and J gave up 4 bases; unmatched junction bases: 6.

This clonotype was seen more than once but under ten times. The rearrangement links TRBV20-1 to TRBJ2-3; 14 nucleotides agree with TRBD2. The V and J ends lost 5 bases and 3 bases, in that order; junction bases with no gene match: 4. The CDR3 totals 15 residues. Germline lookup yields CDR1 DFQATT and CDR2 SNEGSKA (reference sequence). The CDR3 region is CSAVGLAGGTDTQYF. The CDR3 nucleotides read TGCAGTGCTGTTGGACTAGCGGGAGGTACAGATACGCAGTATTTT.

This clonotype was counted between two and nine times. The rearrangement links TRBV5-1 to TRBJ2-1, with 10 bases that match TRBD2. This CDR3 region has 16 residues. CDR1 and CDR2 (germline): SGHRS, YFSETQ. V shed 4 bases, J shed 2 bases, and the junction held 6 bases outside the gene matches. The CDR3: CASSTGLATTYNEQFF. The CDR3 region has the DNA TGCGCCAGCAGCACGGGACTAGCGACAACCTACAATGAGCAGTTCTTC.

This chain uses TRBV18 with TRBJ1-4, with TRBD1 as a possible D gene (5 bases). The V end lost 6 bases, the J end lost 2 bases, and 13 bases lay between the germline ends. The CDR3 loop spans 15 amino acids. Looked up from germline, CDR1 is KGHSH and CDR2 is LQKENI. The CDR3 is CASSPEGSTNEKLFF. DNA for the CDR3: TGTGCCAGCTCTCCGGAGGGGTCGACTAATGAAAAACTGTTTTTT.

The J gene is TRBJ2-1, the V gene TRBV2, with TRBD1 as a possible D gene (5 bases). The V end was cut by 2 bases, the J end by 6 bases, with 5 bases between. The V gene's germline CDR1 is SNHLY and CDR2 FYNNEI. The CDR3 sequence is 12 residues long. The CDR3: CASSETGNEQFF. For the CDR3, the DNA is TGTGCCAGCAGTGAAACAGGCAATGAGCAGTTCTTC.